These T cell receptor beta chains were read from a single sample in a study of identical twins. TCRdb called the 5' RACE reads again in MiXCR, with one record for every CDR3 protein. Among nearly 900,000 distinct CDR3 sequences listed, over 9% were seen once. These data were also filed under a second study, of yellow fever vaccine responses in identical twins.

What was sequenced was PBMCs. These receptors originate from a young woman in good health. CDR3s include the opening cysteine and the closing phenylalanine or tryptophan. Each record gives: V gene, J gene, D gene, clone size, CDR3 DNA, CDR3 protein. D genes are given only for firm matches. The size of a clone is reported for some rows only, either as once, few or many, or as a class for expanded clones.

TRBV10-3	TRBJ2-3	TRBD1	NA	TGTGCCATCAGTGACCAGGGGGCTCTTGCCGATACGCAGTATTTT	CAISDQGALADTQYF
TRBV3-1	TRBJ1-2	NA	few	TGTGCCAGCAGCTTGGCCCTCCGGGAGGGCTATGGCTACACCTTC	CASSLALREGYGYTF
TRBV7-9	TRBJ2-7	NA	NA	TGTGCCAGCAGCTTCCGGCAAAACGTTGACAGCTCCTACGAGCAGTACTTC	CASSFRQNVDSSYEQYF
TRBV29-1	TRBJ2-1	TRBD2	many	TGCACCGTTACCGGGACTAGCGGGAGGAATGAGCAGTTCTTC	CTVTGTSGRNEQFF
TRBV6-1	TRBJ2-7	TRBD2	few	TGTGCCAGCAGGCCTATGGTAGCGGGTACCTACGAGCAGTACTTC	CASRPMVAGTYEQYF
TRBV7-9	TRBJ2-7	TRBD2	NA	TGTGCCAGCAGCGAAAGGACTAGCGGGAGCATCCCTCGTGGGCTGTACTTC	CASSERTSGSIPRGLYF
TRBV7-3	TRBJ2-7	NA	few	TGTGCCAGCAGCCCAGCGGACTCCTACGAGCAGTACTTC	CASSPADSYEQYF
TRBV3-1	TRBJ2-6	NA	NA	TGTGCCAGCAGCCAGGCAGTCATGAGCTCTGGGGCCAACGTCCTGACTTTC	CASSQAVMSSGANVLTF
TRBV3-1	TRBJ2-7	NA	NA	TGTGCCAGCAGCCACCGGGCGACAACCTACGAGCAGTACTTC	CASSHRATTYEQYF
TRBV5-1	TRBJ1-2	TRBD1	few	TGCGCCAGCAGCTCAGACAGGGGGAGAAACTATGGCTACACCTTC	CASSSDRGRNYGYTF
TRBV29-1	TRBJ1-4	NA	few	TGCAGCGTTGGATCAGGGTTCGGTGAAAAACTGTTTTTT	CSVGSGFGEKLFF
TRBV5-1	TRBJ2-1	NA	few	TGCGCCAGCAGCCAAACTAGGAATGAGCAGTTCTTC	CASSQTRNEQFF
TRBV20-1	TRBJ2-1	NA	many	TGCAGTGCCCCTACCAGCTCCTACAATGAGCAGTTCTTC	CSAPTSSYNEQFF
TRBV7-9	TRBJ2-2	TRBD1	few	TGTGCCAGCAGTCCGAAACAGGGGGCCACCGGGGAGCTGTTTTTT	CASSPKQGATGELFF
TRBV27	TRBJ2-3	NA	NA	TGTGCCAGCAGTTTGCAGGGAATAGATACGCAGTATTTT	CASSLQGIDTQYF
TRBV28	TRBJ1-3	NA	NA	TGTGCCAGCAGTTCCTGGGCAGACACCATATATTTT	CASSSWADTIYF
TRBV6-1	TRBJ2-1	TRBD2	many	TGTGCCAGCAGCCAAGAGCGGGAGAGCTATGAGCAGTTCTTC	CASSQERESYEQFF
TRBV29-1	TRBJ1-1	NA	many	TGCAGCGTGAACAAGATCCAGGGGAACACTGAAGCTTTCTTT	CSVNKIQGNTEAFF
TRBV5-1	TRBJ1-1	NA	NA	TGCGCCAGCAGCTTGAATTCCCCGGACACTGAAGCTTTCTTT	CASSLNSPDTEAFF
TRBV5-1	TRBJ2-2	NA	NA	TGCGCCAGCAGCAGTCTAACACCGAACACCGGGGAGCTGTTTTTT	CASSSLTPNTGELFF
TRBV7-6	TRBJ2-1	TRBD2	NA	TGTGCCAGCAGCTTAGCTGGGACTAGCGGGAGCAGTGAGCAGTTCTTC	CASSLAGTSGSSEQFF
TRBV18	TRBJ1-1	NA	few	TGTGCCAGCTCACCTCTTGATTTCGGACAGTCGAACACTGAAGCTTTCTTT	CASSPLDFGQSNTEAFF
TRBV5-1	TRBJ2-3	TRBD2	NA	TGCGCCAGCAGCTTCGGTACTAGCGGGGGAATAGATACGCAGTATTTT	CASSFGTSGGIDTQYF
TRBV3-1	TRBJ2-5	TRBD2	NA	TGTGCCAGCAGCCATGGGACTACGCAAGAGACCCAGTACTTC	CASSHGTTQETQYF
TRBV5-1	TRBJ2-2	TRBD1	few	TGCGCCAGCAGCCCGGGACAGGCAGCCGTTAGCGGGGAGCTGTTTTTT	CASSPGQAAVSGELFF
TRBV5-1	TRBJ2-1	NA	few	TGCGCCAGCATCGACGACAGTTACAATGAGCAGTTCTTC	CASIDDSYNEQFF
TRBV4-1	TRBJ2-3	NA	few	TGCGCCAGCCAAGACAGGCCACTGACAGATACGCAGTATTTT	CASQDRPLTDTQYF
TRBV20-1	TRBJ2-1	TRBD2	NA	TGCAGTGCTAGAGATTGGGGGACTAGCGGAAATGAGCAGTTCTTC	CSARDWGTSGNEQFF
TRBV12-3/TRBV12-4	TRBJ2-3	NA	NA	TGTGCCAGCACCCGGGGTTCACCCTCAGATACGCAGTATTTT	CASTRGSPSDTQYF
TRBV12-3/TRBV12-4	TRBJ1-1	TRBD1	few	TGTGCCAGCAGCCTTGGACAGGGATTAGTGGTGACTGAAGCTTTCTTT	CASSLGQGLVVTEAFF